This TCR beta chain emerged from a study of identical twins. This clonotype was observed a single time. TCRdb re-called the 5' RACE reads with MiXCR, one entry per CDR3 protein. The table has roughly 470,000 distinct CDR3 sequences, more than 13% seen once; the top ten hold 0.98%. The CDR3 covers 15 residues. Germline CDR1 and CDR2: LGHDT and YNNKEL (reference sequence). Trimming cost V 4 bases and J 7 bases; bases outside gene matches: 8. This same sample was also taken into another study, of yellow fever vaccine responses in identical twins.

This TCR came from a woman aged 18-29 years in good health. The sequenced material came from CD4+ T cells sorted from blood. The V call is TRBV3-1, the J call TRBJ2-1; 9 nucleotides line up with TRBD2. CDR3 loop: CASSPDGLARNEQFF. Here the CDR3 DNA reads TGTGCCAGCAGCCCCGACGGACTAGCGAGGAATGAGCAGTTCTTC.